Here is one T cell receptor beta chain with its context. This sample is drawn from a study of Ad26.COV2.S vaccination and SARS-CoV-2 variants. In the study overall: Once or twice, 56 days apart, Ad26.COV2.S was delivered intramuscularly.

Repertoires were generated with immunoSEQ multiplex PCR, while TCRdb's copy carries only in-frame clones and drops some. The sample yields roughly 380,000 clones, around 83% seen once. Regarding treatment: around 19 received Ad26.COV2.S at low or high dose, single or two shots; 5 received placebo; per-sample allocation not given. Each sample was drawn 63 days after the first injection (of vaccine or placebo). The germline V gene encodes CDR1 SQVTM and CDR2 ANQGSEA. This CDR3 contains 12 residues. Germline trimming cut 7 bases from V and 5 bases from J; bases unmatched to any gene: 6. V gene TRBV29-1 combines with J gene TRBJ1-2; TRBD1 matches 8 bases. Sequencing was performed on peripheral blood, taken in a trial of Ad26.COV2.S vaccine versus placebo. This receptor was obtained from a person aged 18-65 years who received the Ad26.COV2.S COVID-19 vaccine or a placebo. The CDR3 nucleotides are TGCAGCGCGGGACAGGCCGCTTATGGCTACACCTTC. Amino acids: CSAGQAAYGYTF. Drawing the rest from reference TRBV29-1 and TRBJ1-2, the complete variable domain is SAVISQKPSRDICQRGTSLTIQCQVDSQVTMMFWYRQQPGQSLTLIATANQGSEATYESGFVIDKFPISRPNLTFSTLTVSNMSPEDSSIYLCSAGQAAYGYTFGSGTRLTVV.